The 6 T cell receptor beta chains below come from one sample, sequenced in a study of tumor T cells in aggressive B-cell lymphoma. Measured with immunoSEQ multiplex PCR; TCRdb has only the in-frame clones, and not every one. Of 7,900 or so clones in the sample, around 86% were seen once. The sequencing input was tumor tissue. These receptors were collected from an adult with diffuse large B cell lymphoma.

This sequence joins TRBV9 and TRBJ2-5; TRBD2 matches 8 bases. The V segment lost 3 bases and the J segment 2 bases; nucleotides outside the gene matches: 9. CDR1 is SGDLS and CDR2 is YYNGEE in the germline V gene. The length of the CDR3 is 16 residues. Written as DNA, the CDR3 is TGTGCCAGCAGCGCAACCACTAGCGGAACACAAGAGACCCAGTACTTC. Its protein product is CASSATTSGTQETQYF.

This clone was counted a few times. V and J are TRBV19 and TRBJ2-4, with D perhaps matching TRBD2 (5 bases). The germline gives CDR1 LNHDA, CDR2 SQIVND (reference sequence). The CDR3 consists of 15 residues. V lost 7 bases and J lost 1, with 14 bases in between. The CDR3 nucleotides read TGTGCCAGTACCCCCGGGGAGACGGCCAAAAACATTCAGTACTTC. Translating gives CASTPGETAKNIQYF.

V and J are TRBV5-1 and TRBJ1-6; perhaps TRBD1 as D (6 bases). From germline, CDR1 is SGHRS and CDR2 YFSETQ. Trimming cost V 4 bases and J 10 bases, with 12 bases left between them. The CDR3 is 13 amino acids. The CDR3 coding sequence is TGCGCCAGCAGCAACGACAGGTGGTCACCCCTCCACTTT. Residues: CASSNDRWSPLHF.

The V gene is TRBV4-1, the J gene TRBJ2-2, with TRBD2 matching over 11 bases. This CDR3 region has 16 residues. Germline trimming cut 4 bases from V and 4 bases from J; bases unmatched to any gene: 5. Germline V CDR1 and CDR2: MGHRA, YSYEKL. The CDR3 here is CASSPSGLAVTGELFF. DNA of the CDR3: TGCGCCAGCAGCCCCTCGGGACTAGCGGTCACCGGGGAGCTGTTTTTT.

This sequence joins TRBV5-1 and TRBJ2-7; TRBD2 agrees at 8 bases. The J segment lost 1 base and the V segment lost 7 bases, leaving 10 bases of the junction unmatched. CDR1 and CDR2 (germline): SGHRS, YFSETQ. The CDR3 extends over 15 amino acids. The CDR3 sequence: CASGEGSGTSYEQYF. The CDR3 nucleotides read TGCGCCAGCGGGGAGGGTAGCGGGACATCCTACGAGCAGTACTTC.

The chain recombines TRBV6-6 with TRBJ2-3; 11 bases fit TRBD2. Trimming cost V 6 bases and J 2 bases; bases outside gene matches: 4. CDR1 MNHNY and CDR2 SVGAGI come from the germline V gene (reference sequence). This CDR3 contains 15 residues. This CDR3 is CASRRLAGTTDTQYF. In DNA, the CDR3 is TGTGCCAGCAGGCGACTAGCGGGGACCACAGATACGCAGTATTTT.